This paragraph covers one T cell receptor beta chain sequence. The antigen is not known. Clones were read by immunoSEQ multiplex PCR, and TCRdb kept only the in-frame ones, dropping some. In the table there are just under 45,000 clones, more than 80% of which are singletons. This sample is part of a study of OX40 agonist ivuxolimab in advanced cancers. Findings and limits, study-wide: In CD8+ T cells, expanded clones were on average more numerous than in CD4+.

The TCR was taken from an adult with an advanced solid tumor such as melanoma, head and neck, liver or kidney cancer. This specimen consisted of CD4+ or CD8+ T cells sorted from blood, obtained in a trial of the OX40 agonist ivuxolimab.

The CDR3 spells CASMAGEDEAFF. The DNA of the CDR3 is TGTGCCAGCATGGCAGGGGAAGATGAAGCTTTCTTT. The V call is TRBV28, the J call TRBJ1-1; the D gene is possibly TRBD1 (6 bases). Trimming cost V 7 bases and J 7 bases, with 13 bases left between them. The CDR3 is 12 residues long. CDR1 is MDHEN and CDR2 is SYDVKM in the germline V gene. The full variable domain, rest sourced from reference TRBV28 and TRBJ1-1, is DVKVTQSSRYLVKRTGEKVFLECVQDMDHENMFWYRQDPGLGLRLIYFSYDVKMKEKGDIPEGYSVSREKKERFSLILESASTNQTSMYLCASMAGEDEAFFGQGTRLTVV.